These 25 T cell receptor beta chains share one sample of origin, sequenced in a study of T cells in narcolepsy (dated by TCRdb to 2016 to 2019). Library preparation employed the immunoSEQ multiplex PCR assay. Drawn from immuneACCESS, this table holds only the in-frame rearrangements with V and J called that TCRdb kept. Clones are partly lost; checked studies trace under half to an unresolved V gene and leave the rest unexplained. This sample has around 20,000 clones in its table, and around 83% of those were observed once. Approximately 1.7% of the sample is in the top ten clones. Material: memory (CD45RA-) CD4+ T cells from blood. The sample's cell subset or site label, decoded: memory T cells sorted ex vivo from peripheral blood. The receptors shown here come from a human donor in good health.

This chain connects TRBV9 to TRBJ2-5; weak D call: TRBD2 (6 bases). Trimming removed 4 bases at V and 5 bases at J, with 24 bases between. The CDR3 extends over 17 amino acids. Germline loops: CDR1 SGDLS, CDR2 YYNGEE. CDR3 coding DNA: TGTGCCAGCAGCTCCACCTTTGGGACTCCCCAAGGGGAGACCCAGTACTTC. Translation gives CASSSTFGTPQGETQYF.

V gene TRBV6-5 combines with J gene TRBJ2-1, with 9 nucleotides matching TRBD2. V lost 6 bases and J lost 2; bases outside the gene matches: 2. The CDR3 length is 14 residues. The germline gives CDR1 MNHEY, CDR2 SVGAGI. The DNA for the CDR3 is TGTGCCAGCAGGACTAGCGGAGCCTACAATGAGCAGTTCTTC. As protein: CASRTSGAYNEQFF.

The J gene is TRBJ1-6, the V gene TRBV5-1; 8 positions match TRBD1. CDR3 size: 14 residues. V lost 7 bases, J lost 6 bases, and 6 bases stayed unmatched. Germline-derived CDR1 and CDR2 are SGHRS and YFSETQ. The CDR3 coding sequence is TGCGCCAGCGCAGAGGGACAGGCTAATTCACCCCTCCACTTT. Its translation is CASAEGQANSPLHF.

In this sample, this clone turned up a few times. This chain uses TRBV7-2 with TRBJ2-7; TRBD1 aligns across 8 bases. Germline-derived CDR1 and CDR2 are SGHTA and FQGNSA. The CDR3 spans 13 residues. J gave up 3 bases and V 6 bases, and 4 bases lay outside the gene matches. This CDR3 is CASRLGQGYEQYF. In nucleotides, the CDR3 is TGTGCCAGCAGACTCGGACAGGGCTACGAGCAGTACTTC.

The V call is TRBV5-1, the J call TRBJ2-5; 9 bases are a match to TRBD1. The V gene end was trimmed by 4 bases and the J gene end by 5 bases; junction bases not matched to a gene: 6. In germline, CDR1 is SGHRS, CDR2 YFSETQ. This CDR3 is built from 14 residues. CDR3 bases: TGCGCCAGCAGCCTGGGACAGGGTAGGGAGACCCAGTACTTC. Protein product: CASSLGQGRETQYF.

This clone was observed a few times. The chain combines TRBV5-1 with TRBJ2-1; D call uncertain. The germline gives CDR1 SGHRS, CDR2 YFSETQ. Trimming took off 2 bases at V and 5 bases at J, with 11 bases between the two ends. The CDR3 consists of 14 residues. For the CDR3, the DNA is TGCGCCAGCAGCTTTCGATTCGCGGACAATGAGCAGTTCTTC. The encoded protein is CASSFRFADNEQFF.

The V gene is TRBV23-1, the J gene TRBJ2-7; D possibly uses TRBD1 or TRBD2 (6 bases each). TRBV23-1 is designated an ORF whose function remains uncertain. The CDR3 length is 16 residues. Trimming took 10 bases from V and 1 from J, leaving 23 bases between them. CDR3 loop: CATGEISGVGSYEQYF. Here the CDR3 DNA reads TGCGCCACGGGGGAAATATCAGGGGTCGGGTCCTACGAGCAGTACTTC.

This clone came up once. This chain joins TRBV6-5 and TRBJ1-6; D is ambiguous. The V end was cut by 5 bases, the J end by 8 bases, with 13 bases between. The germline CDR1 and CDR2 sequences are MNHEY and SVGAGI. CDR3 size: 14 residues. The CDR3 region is CASSHPGRDSPLHF. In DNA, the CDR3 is TGTGCCAGCAGTCACCCGGGCCGGGATTCACCCCTCCACTTT.

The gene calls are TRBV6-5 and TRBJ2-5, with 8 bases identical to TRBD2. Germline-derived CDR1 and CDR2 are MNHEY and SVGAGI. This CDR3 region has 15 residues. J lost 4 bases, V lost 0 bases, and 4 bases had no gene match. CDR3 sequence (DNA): TGTGCCAGCAGTTACTCGGGGACTAGGGGAGAGACCCAGTACTTC. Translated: CASSYSGTRGETQYF.

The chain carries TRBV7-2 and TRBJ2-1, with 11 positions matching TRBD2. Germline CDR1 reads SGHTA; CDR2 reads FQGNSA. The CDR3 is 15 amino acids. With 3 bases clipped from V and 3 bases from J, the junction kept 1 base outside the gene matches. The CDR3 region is CASSFGLAGYNEQFF. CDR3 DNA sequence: TGTGCCAGCAGCTTCGGACTAGCGGGCTACAATGAGCAGTTCTTC.

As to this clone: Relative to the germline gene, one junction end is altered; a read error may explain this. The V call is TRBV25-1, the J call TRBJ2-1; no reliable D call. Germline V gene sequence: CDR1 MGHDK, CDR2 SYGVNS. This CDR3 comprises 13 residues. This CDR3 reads CASSVPLGPGPVF. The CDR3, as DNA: TGTGCCAGCAGTGTCCCTCTAGGCCCAGGCCCAGTCTTC.

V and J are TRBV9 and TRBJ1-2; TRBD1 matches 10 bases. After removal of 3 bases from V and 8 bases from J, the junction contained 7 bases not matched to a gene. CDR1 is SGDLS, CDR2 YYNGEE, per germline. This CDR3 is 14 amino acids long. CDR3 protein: CASSERQGAGGYTF. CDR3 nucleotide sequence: TGTGCCAGCAGCGAAAGACAGGGGGCGGGAGGCTACACCTTC.

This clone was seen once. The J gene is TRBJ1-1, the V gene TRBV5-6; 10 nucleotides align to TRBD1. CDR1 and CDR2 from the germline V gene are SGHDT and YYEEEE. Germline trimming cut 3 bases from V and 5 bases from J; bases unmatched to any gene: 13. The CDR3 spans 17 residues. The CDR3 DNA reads TGTGCCAGCAGCTCATTACCCGGGACAGGGGTACCTACTGAAGCTTTCTTT. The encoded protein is CASSSLPGTGVPTEAFF.

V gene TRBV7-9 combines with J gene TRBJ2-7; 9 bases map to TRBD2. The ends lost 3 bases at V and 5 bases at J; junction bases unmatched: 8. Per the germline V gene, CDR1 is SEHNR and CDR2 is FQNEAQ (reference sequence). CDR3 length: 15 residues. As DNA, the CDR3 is TGTGCCAGCAGCTTCCAAGCGGGAGGAGTGGACGAGCAGTACTTC. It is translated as CASSFQAGGVDEQYF.

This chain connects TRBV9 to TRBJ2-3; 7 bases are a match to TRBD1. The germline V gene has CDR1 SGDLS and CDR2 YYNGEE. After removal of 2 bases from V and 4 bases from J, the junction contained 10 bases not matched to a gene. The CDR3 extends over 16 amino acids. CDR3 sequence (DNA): TGTGCCAGCAGCGTGGGGACAGTTAATATGGCAGATACGCAGTATTTT. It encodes CASSVGTVNMADTQYF.

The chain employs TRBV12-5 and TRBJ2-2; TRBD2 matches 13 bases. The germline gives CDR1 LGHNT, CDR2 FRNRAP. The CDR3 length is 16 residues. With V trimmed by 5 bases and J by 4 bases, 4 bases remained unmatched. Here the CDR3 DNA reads TGTGCTAGTGGTAAAGGGACTAGCGGGACCACCGGGGAGCTGTTTTTT. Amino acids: CASGKGTSGTTGELFF.

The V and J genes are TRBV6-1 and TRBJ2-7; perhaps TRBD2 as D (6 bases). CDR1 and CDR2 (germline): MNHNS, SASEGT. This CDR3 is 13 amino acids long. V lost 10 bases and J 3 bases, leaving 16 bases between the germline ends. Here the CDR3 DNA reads TGTGCCACTTCCTGGGGGGAACGCTACGAGCAGTACTTC. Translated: CATSWGERYEQYF.

CDR3 in DNA: TGTGCCAGCAGTCCTCCGACAGGAACGCAGTATTTT. It specifies CASSPPTGTQYF. This chain connects TRBV28 to TRBJ2-3; D is perhaps TRBD1 (6 bases). V lost 5 bases, J lost 9 bases, and 12 bases lay in between. Per the germline V gene, CDR1 is MDHEN and CDR2 is SYDVKM. The CDR3 is 12 amino acids.

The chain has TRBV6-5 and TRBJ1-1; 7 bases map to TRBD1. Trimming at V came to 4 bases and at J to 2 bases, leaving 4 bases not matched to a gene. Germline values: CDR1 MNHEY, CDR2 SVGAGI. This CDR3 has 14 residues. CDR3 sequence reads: CASSLGTANTEAFF. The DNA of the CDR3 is TGTGCCAGCAGTTTAGGGACAGCAAACACTGAAGCTTTCTTT.

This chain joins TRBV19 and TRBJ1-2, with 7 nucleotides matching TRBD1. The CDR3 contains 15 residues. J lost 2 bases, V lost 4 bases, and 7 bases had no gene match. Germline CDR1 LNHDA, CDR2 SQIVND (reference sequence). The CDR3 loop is CASSTRTGSNYGYTF. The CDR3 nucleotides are TGTGCCAGTAGTACGAGGACAGGATCGAACTATGGCTACACCTTC.

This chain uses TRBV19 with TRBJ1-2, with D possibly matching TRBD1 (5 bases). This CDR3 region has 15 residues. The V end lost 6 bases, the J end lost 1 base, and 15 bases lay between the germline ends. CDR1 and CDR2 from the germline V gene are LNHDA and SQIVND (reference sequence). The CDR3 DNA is TGTGCCAGTAGGCTCCGGGACCGACATAACTATGGCTACACCTTC. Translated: CASRLRDRHNYGYTF.

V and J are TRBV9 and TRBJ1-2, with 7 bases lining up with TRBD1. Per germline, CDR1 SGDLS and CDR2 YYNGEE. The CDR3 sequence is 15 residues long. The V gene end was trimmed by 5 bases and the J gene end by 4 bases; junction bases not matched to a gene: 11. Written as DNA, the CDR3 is TGTGCCAGCAGGAGTGAACAGGGGCCCCTCTATGGCTACACCTTC. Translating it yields CASRSEQGPLYGYTF. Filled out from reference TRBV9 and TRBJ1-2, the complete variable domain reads DSGVTQTPKHLITATGQRVTLRCSPRSGDLSVYWYQQSLDQGLQFLIQYYNGEERAKGNILERFSAQQFPDLHSELNLSSLELGDSALYFCASRSEQGPLYGYTFGSGTRLTVV.

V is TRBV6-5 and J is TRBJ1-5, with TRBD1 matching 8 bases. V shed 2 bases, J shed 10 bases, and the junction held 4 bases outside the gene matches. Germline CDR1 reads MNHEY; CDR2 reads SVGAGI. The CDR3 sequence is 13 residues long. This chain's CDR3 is CASSYQGTGPQHF. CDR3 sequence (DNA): TGTGCCAGCAGTTACCAGGGGACAGGCCCCCAGCATTTT.

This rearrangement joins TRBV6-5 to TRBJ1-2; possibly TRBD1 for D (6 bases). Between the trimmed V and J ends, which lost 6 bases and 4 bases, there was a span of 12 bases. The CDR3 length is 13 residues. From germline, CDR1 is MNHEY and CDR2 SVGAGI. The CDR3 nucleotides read TGTGCCAGCAGGACAGGTGGGGCCTATGGCTACACCTTC. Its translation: CASRTGGAYGYTF.

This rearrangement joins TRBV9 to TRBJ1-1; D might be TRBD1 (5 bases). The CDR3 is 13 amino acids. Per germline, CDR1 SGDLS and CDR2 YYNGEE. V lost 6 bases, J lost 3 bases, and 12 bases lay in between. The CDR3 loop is CASTPTEYTEAFF. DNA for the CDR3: TGTGCCAGCACCCCGACAGAATACACTGAAGCTTTCTTT.